The text below deals with one TCR beta chain. A single record per CDR3 protein comes from TCRdb applying MiXCR to the RT-PCR reads. The sample has about 110,000 distinct CDR3 sequences; less than 45% are singletons. This sample was included in a study of patients and donors after allogeneic stem cell transplantation. Germline V lookup: CDR1 DFQATT, CDR2 SNEGSKA (reference sequence). Trimming cost V 2 bases and J 10 bases, with 11 bases left between them. The CDR3 covers 12 residues. Sample: blood, either unsorted or a sorted T cell fraction (not recorded which). The chain recombines TRBV20-1 with TRBJ1-4, with no clear D. The TCR was taken from a human donor who was either an allogeneic HSCT recipient or a stem cell or donor lymphocyte infusion donor (not recorded which). It is not recorded whose cells these are; they may come from a transplant donor. CDR3 DNA sequence: TGCAGTGCTAGACAGACCCCGGGAAAACTGTTTTTT. This sequence encodes CSARQTPGKLFF.